The 15 T cell receptor beta chains below were found in one sample sequenced in a study of identical twins. TCRdb independently ran MiXCR on the 5' RACE reads; one entry per CDR3 protein. The data contain about 240,000 distinct CDR3 sequences, 8% to 11% of them singletons. The specimen was memory T cells sorted from blood. The receptors were sampled from a man aged 45-65 years in good health.

The rearrangement joins TRBV18 to TRBJ2-7, with 9 bases fitting TRBD1. Germline V gene sequence: CDR1 KGHSH, CDR2 LQKENI. The CDR3 totals 13 residues. The ends lost 2 bases at V and 7 bases at J; junction bases unmatched: 3. CDR3 nucleotides: TGTGCCAGCTCACCAGGGACAGGGTGGGAGCAGTACTTC. Residues: CASSPGTGWEQYF.

Ten or more counts support this clonotype. This rearrangement joins TRBV20-1 to TRBJ1-1; the D is unclear. The CDR3 is made up of 13 amino acids. CDR1 is DFQATT and CDR2 is SNEGSKA in the germline V gene (reference sequence). V shed 2 bases and J shed 9 bases, with 16 bases lying between them. The CDR3 sequence: CSARSGGGVKAFF. The CDR3 region has the DNA TGCAGTGCTAGATCAGGTGGTGGGGTGAAAGCTTTCTTT.

This clonotype was recorded at least ten times. V usage is TRBV10-3 and J usage is TRBJ1-2; no clear D gene. The CDR3 runs to 15 residues. In germline, CDR1 is ENHRY, CDR2 SYGVKD. V lost 2 bases and J 8 bases, leaving 18 bases between the germline ends. CDR3 DNA: TGTGCCATCAGTGAGGCTCTCCCCGGGGATCGAGGCTACACCTTC. This gives the protein CAISEALPGDRGYTF.

CDR3 residues: CASSPTGGAGTQYF. The CDR3 DNA follows: TGCGCCAGCAGCCCTACAGGGGGCGCCGGGACCCAGTACTTC. The chain has TRBV5-1 and TRBJ2-5; 9 positions match TRBD1. Germline V lookup: CDR1 SGHRS, CDR2 YFSETQ. The trim removed 4 bases at V and 7 bases at J, leaving 8 bases unmatched. The CDR3 extends over 14 amino acids.

This clonotype has ten or more counts. This CDR3 is CASSQESGTGRQTQYF. The CDR3 nucleotides are TGCGCCAGCAGCCAAGAATCAGGGACAGGGAGACAGACCCAGTACTTC. J is TRBJ2-5 and V is TRBV4-3, with 9 bases aligning to TRBD1. The CDR3 runs 16 residues. CDR1 and CDR2 from the germline V gene are LGHNA and YSLEER. J gave up 6 bases and V 0 bases, and 8 bases lay outside the gene matches.

This chain links TRBV12-3 or TRBV12-4 with TRBJ1-5; perhaps TRBD1 as D (6 bases). Trimming left V 5 bases short and J 7 bases short, with 18 bases between. The length of the CDR3 is 15 residues. CDR3 coding DNA: TGTGCCAGCAGTCCTGAAGGGGGTGGGTACCAGCCCCAGCATTTT. This translates into CASSPEGGGYQPQHF.

This clonotype has a handful of counts. The chain recombines TRBV5-1 with TRBJ2-3; 8 nucleotides align to TRBD2. The CDR3 is 17 amino acids. Germline V CDR1 and CDR2: SGHRS, YFSETQ. V shed 4 bases, J shed 2 bases, and the junction held 12 bases outside the gene matches. The CDR3 coding sequence is TGCGCCAGCAGCCCTCCAGCGGGGGCCCGTCTCACAGATACGCAGTATTTT. Its protein product is CASSPPAGARLTDTQYF.

The chain uses TRBV19 and TRBJ2-1; 15 positions agree with TRBD2. V gave up 5 bases and J gave up 4 bases; unmatched junction bases: 9. The CDR3 has 18 residues. Germline assignment: CDR1 LNHDA and CDR2 SQIVND (reference sequence). The CDR3 region is CASSLGLAGGGGYNEQFF. The CDR3 DNA reads TGTGCCAGTAGTCTAGGACTAGCGGGAGGGGGGGGATACAATGAGCAGTTCTTC.

The rearrangement links TRBV21-1 to TRBJ2-1. TRBV21-1 is a pseudogene segment. The CDR3 covers 16 residues. This CDR3 reads CASMGFRLRSYNEQFF. CDR3 in DNA: TGTGCCAGCATGGGTTTCAGGTTACGCTCCTACAATGAGCAGTTCTTC.

This chain links TRBV27 with TRBJ2-1; D is possibly TRBD2 (7 bases). CDR1 and CDR2 (germline): MNHEY, SMNVEV (reference sequence). The CDR3 spans 15 residues. Between the trimmed V and J ends, which lost 3 bases and 7 bases, there was a span of 16 bases. The CDR3 here is CASSFWGRGGNEQFF. The CDR3 nucleotides read TGTGCCAGCAGTTTTTGGGGGAGGGGGGGGAATGAGCAGTTCTTC.

This clonotype came up a few times. The chain joins TRBV30 to TRBJ1-1; D not certain. CDR3 length: 11 amino acids. Trimming took 2 bases from V and 3 from J, leaving 4 bases between them. Germline CDR1 GTSNPN, CDR2 SVGIG (reference sequence). DNA for the CDR3: TGTGCCTGGAGTTACGACACTGAAGCTTTCTTT. Residues: CAWSYDTEAFF.

The chain joins TRBV6-6 to TRBJ2-7, with TRBD1 matching over 8 bases. The V gene end was trimmed by 7 bases and the J gene end by 2 bases; junction bases not matched to a gene: 4. This CDR3 has 13 amino acids. Per germline, CDR1 MNHNY and CDR2 SVGAGI (reference sequence). Here the CDR3 reads CASTDRAPYEQYF. CDR3 DNA sequence: TGTGCCAGCACGGACAGGGCCCCCTACGAGCAGTACTTC.

This chain links TRBV4-1 with TRBJ2-7; D not resolved. The CDR3 totals 13 residues. Trimming stripped 0 bases from V and 4 bases from J, with 7 bases between. From germline, CDR1 is MGHRA and CDR2 YSYEKL. The CDR3 is CASSQEAVYEQYF. CDR3 nucleotides: TGCGCCAGCAGCCAAGAAGCCGTGTACGAGCAGTACTTC.

This clonotype has a handful of counts. CDR3 region: CASSLDRWGNTEAFF. The CDR3 region has the DNA TGTGCCAGCAGCTTAGACAGATGGGGGAACACTGAAGCTTTCTTT. The chain is built from TRBV7-6 and TRBJ1-1, with D uncertain. CDR3 size: 15 residues. V was trimmed by 1 base and J by 1 base, leaving 10 bases between them. Germline V lookup: CDR1 SGHVS, CDR2 FNYEAQ. Using reference TRBV7-6 and TRBJ1-1 for the parts outside the CDR3, the full variable domain is GAGVSQSPRYKVTKRGQDVALRCDPISGHVSLYWYRQALGQGPEFLTYFNYEAQQDKSGLPNDRFSAERPEGSISTLTIQRTEQRDSAMYRCASSLDRWGNTEAFFGQGTRLTVV.

The V gene is TRBV12-3 or TRBV12-4, the J gene TRBJ1-1, with D possibly being TRBD1 (6 bases). The CDR3 consists of 14 residues. Trimming pared 6 bases from V and 5 bases from J, leaving 16 bases between. Here the CDR3 reads CASSISRGNTEAFF. CDR3 DNA sequence: TGTGCCAGCAGCATAAGCAGGGGTAATACTGAAGCTTTCTTT.